Listed below are T cell receptor beta chains from one sample, sequenced in a study of cytomegalovirus exposure and HLA in healthy donors. This table comes from immunoSEQ multiplex PCR, and its TCRdb copy is limited to in-frame clones, with some not included. The table has some 190,000 clones, around 80% seen once; the top ten hold roughly 2.5%. Sequenced material: PBMCs. The receptors were gathered from a woman in her twenties or thirties in good health and CMV-seropositive. The CDR3 runs from the conserved cysteine through the conserved F or W. Fields, in order: clone size, D gene, V gene, J gene, CDR3 protein, CDR3 DNA. D genes are given only for firm matches. The listing skips clone size in some rows; elsewhere it reads once, few, many or a size class.

clone_size: NA; d_call: NA; v_call: TRBV28; j_call: TRBJ2-6; cdr3_aa: CASSPSQGPGANVLTF; cdr3_nt: TGTGCCAGCAGTCCCTCACAGGGCCCTGGGGCCAACGTCCTGACTTTC
clone_size: NA; d_call: NA; v_call: TRBV28; j_call: TRBJ1-6; cdr3_aa: CASSLLVSPLHF; cdr3_nt: TGTGCCAGCAGTTTACTAGTATCACCCCTCCACTTT
clone_size: NA; d_call: TRBD1; v_call: TRBV2; j_call: TRBJ2-7; cdr3_aa: CASTLYRDRVTLEQYF; cdr3_nt: TGTGCCAGTACACTATACCGGGACAGGGTTACCCTCGAGCAGTACTTC
clone_size: once; d_call: TRBD2; v_call: TRBV7-3; j_call: TRBJ2-1; cdr3_aa: CASSLGMPGLVNNEQFF; cdr3_nt: TGTGCCAGCAGCTTGGGTATGCCAGGACTAGTCAACAATGAGCAGTTCTTC
clone_size: NA; d_call: TRBD1; v_call: TRBV5-8; j_call: TRBJ1-2; cdr3_aa: CASSPGGTVYGYTF; cdr3_nt: TGTGCCAGCAGCCCGGGGGGGACAGTCTATGGCTACACCTTC
clone_size: NA; d_call: TRBD1; v_call: TRBV2; j_call: TRBJ2-4; cdr3_aa: CASRTDRGQSAKNIQYF; cdr3_nt: TGTGCCAGCAGAACGGACAGGGGGCAGTCGGCCAAAAACATTCAGTACTTC
clone_size: NA; d_call: NA; v_call: TRBV28; j_call: TRBJ1-4; cdr3_aa: CASSGMGNREEKLFF; cdr3_nt: TGTGCCAGCAGTGGCATGGGGAACAGGGAAGAAAAACTGTTTTTT
clone_size: few; d_call: TRBD1; v_call: TRBV4-3; j_call: TRBJ2-1; cdr3_aa: CASSQEGQKINEQFF; cdr3_nt: TGCGCCAGCAGCCAAGAGGGACAGAAGATTAATGAGCAGTTCTTC
clone_size: NA; d_call: NA; v_call: TRBV6-5; j_call: TRBJ2-3; cdr3_aa: CASSYKTPDTQYF; cdr3_nt: TGTGCCAGCAGTTACAAGACACCAGATACGCAGTATTTT
clone_size: NA; d_call: NA; v_call: TRBV6-5; j_call: TRBJ2-3; cdr3_aa: CASSPPQGTDTQYF; cdr3_nt: TGTGCCAGCAGCCCCCCCCAGGGAACAGATACGCAGTATTTT
clone_size: few; d_call: NA; v_call: TRBV29-1; j_call: TRBJ1-1; cdr3_aa: CSANRLNTEAFF; cdr3_nt: TGCAGCGCCAATCGCCTAAACACTGAAGCTTTCTTT
clone_size: once; d_call: NA; v_call: TRBV29-1; j_call: TRBJ1-5; cdr3_aa: CSVDGVSGSNQPQHF; cdr3_nt: TGCAGCGTTGACGGTGTTTCAGGTAGCAATCAGCCCCAGCATTTT
clone_size: few; d_call: TRBD2; v_call: TRBV9; j_call: TRBJ2-7; cdr3_aa: CASSVSGEYYEQYF; cdr3_nt: TGTGCCAGCAGCGTTAGCGGGGAGTACTACGAGCAGTACTTC
clone_size: NA; d_call: NA; v_call: TRBV28; j_call: TRBJ1-2; cdr3_aa: CASSRPPDYGYTF; cdr3_nt: TGTGCCAGCAGTCGTCCTCCGGACTATGGCTACACCTTC
clone_size: NA; d_call: NA; v_call: TRBV28; j_call: TRBJ2-7; cdr3_aa: CASSRDTAKYEQYF; cdr3_nt: TGTGCCAGCAGTCGGGACACGGCAAAATACGAGCAGTACTTC
clone_size: once; d_call: NA; v_call: TRBV28; j_call: TRBJ1-6; cdr3_aa: CASSPMESSYNSPLHF; cdr3_nt: TGTGCCAGCAGTCCCATGGAGAGCTCCTATAATTCACCCCTCCACTTT
clone_size: NA; d_call: NA; v_call: TRBV20-1; j_call: TRBJ2-3; cdr3_aa: CRAGDTQYF; cdr3_nt: TGCAGGGCGGGAGATACGCAGTATTTT
clone_size: NA; d_call: NA; v_call: TRBV11-1; j_call: TRBJ1-1; cdr3_aa: CASSRGGQGNTEAFF; cdr3_nt: TGTGCCAGCAGCCGCGGGGGGCAGGGTAACACTGAAGCTTTCTTT
clone_size: NA; d_call: NA; v_call: TRBV5-1; j_call: TRBJ2-3; cdr3_aa: CASSLEGGAPDTQYF; cdr3_nt: TGCGCCAGCAGCTTGGAAGGGGGGGCCCCAGATACGCAGTATTTT
clone_size: NA; d_call: NA; v_call: TRBV4-3; j_call: TRBJ2-3; cdr3_aa: CASSQRWGGTDTQYF; cdr3_nt: TGCGCCAGCAGCCAAAGGTGGGGGGGCACAGATACGCAGTATTTT
clone_size: NA; d_call: TRBD1; v_call: TRBV2; j_call: TRBJ1-1; cdr3_aa: CASSTGARGTEAFF; cdr3_nt: TGTGCCAGCAGTACAGGGGCCAGGGGGACTGAAGCTTTCTTT
clone_size: NA; d_call: TRBD2; v_call: TRBV28; j_call: TRBJ2-7; cdr3_aa: CASLATSGYQQYF; cdr3_nt: TGTGCCAGCTTAGCAACTAGCGGTTACCAGCAGTACTTC
clone_size: NA; d_call: NA; v_call: TRBV5-6; j_call: TRBJ1-5; cdr3_aa: CASSVPGGQPQHF; cdr3_nt: TGTGCCAGCAGCGTTCCGGGCGGGCAGCCCCAGCATTTT
clone_size: NA; d_call: NA; v_call: TRBV6-6; j_call: TRBJ2-5; cdr3_aa: CASTHASRQQETQYF; cdr3_nt: TGTGCCAGCACCCACGCGTCCAGGCAACAAGAGACCCAGTACTTC
clone_size: NA; d_call: TRBD1; v_call: TRBV14; j_call: TRBJ1-1; cdr3_aa: CASSQDYGTGGWEVTEAFF; cdr3_nt: TGTGCCAGCAGCCAAGATTATGGGACAGGGGGATGGGAGGTGACTGAAGCTTTCTTT
clone_size: NA; d_call: TRBD2; v_call: TRBV4-3; j_call: TRBJ2-7; cdr3_aa: CASSQKRGDEQYF; cdr3_nt: TGCGCCAGCAGTCAGAAGCGGGGGGACGAGCAGTACTTC
clone_size: NA; d_call: NA; v_call: TRBV7-2; j_call: TRBJ1-3; cdr3_aa: CASSTGATSGNTIYF; cdr3_nt: TGTGCCAGCAGCACTGGGGCAACCTCTGGAAACACCATATATTTT
clone_size: few; d_call: TRBD1; v_call: TRBV10-3; j_call: TRBJ1-5; cdr3_aa: CAISEFGQGGSNQPQHF; cdr3_nt: TGTGCCATCAGTGAATTTGGACAGGGAGGCAGCAATCAGCCCCAGCATTTT
clone_size: NA; d_call: TRBD2; v_call: TRBV7-3; j_call: TRBJ2-3; cdr3_aa: CASSLREGADTQYF; cdr3_nt: TGTGCCAGCAGCTTAAGGGAGGGCGCAGATACGCAGTATTTT
clone_size: NA; d_call: TRBD1; v_call: TRBV20-1; j_call: TRBJ1-1; cdr3_aa: CSATEQGRAFF; cdr3_nt: TGCAGTGCTACAGAACAGGGGCGTGCTTTCTTT
clone_size: few; d_call: NA; v_call: TRBV11-2; j_call: TRBJ2-3; cdr3_aa: CASSPGRQWSTDTQYF; cdr3_nt: TGTGCCAGCAGCCCAGGAAGACAGTGGAGCACAGATACGCAGTATTTT
clone_size: NA; d_call: TRBD1; v_call: TRBV7-9; j_call: TRBJ1-6; cdr3_aa: CASSLWDRANSPLHF; cdr3_nt: TGTGCCAGCAGCTTATGGGACAGGGCTAATTCACCCCTCCACTTT
clone_size: NA; d_call: NA; v_call: TRBV30; j_call: TRBJ2-7; cdr3_aa: CAWSVWAGRDEQYF; cdr3_nt: TGTGCCTGGAGTGTCTGGGCGGGGCGAGACGAGCAGTACTTC
clone_size: NA; d_call: NA; v_call: TRBV6-1; j_call: TRBJ2-4; cdr3_aa: CASRTFAGSKNIQYF; cdr3_nt: TGTGCCAGCAGGACCTTCGCAGGATCCAAAAACATTCAGTACTTC
clone_size: NA; d_call: NA; v_call: TRBV29-1; j_call: TRBJ1-2; cdr3_aa: CSVAGGPDGYTF; cdr3_nt: TGCAGCGTTGCCGGGGGTCCAGATGGCTACACCTTC
clone_size: few; d_call: NA; v_call: TRBV4-2; j_call: TRBJ1-3; cdr3_aa: CASSQEGSILGNTIYF; cdr3_nt: TGTGCCAGCAGCCAAGAGGGCAGCATCCTTGGAAACACCATATATTTT
clone_size: NA; d_call: NA; v_call: TRBV2; j_call: TRBJ2-7; cdr3_aa: CASSEGSGEQYF; cdr3_nt: TGTGCCAGCAGTGAAGGGTCGGGGGAGCAGTACTTC
clone_size: NA; d_call: TRBD1; v_call: TRBV4-3; j_call: TRBJ2-1; cdr3_aa: CASSIGQGASDEQFF; cdr3_nt: TGCGCCAGCAGCATTGGACAGGGGGCTTCCGATGAGCAGTTCTTC
clone_size: NA; d_call: NA; v_call: TRBV9; j_call: TRBJ2-7; cdr3_aa: CASSLYPSSYEQYF; cdr3_nt: TGTGCCAGCAGCCTCTACCCTAGCAGTTACGAGCAGTACTTC
clone_size: NA; d_call: TRBD2; v_call: TRBV5-4; j_call: TRBJ2-2; cdr3_aa: CASSFPRAGANTGELFF; cdr3_nt: TGTGCCAGCAGCTTCCCCAGGGCGGGGGCGAACACCGGGGAGCTGTTTTTT
clone_size: NA; d_call: TRBD2; v_call: TRBV28; j_call: TRBJ2-7; cdr3_aa: CASSLAVGEQYF; cdr3_nt: TGTGCCAGCAGTCTAGCGGTAGGCGAGCAGTACTTC
clone_size: NA; d_call: NA; v_call: TRBV7-2; j_call: TRBJ2-5; cdr3_aa: CASSANRDPPHF; cdr3_nt: TGTGCCAGCAGCGCAAACAGGGACCCCCCTCACTTC
clone_size: NA; d_call: TRBD1; v_call: TRBV28; j_call: TRBJ1-6; cdr3_aa: CASSLYIGTGNSPLHF; cdr3_nt: TGTGCCAGCAGTTTATATATCGGGACAGGGAATTCACCCCTCCACTTT
clone_size: few; d_call: TRBD2; v_call: TRBV5-1; j_call: TRBJ2-2; cdr3_aa: CASSPGLAGVNTGELFF; cdr3_nt: TGCGCCAGCAGCCCTGGACTAGCGGGGGTGAACACCGGGGAGCTGTTTTTT
clone_size: NA; d_call: NA; v_call: TRBV6-5; j_call: TRBJ2-1; cdr3_aa: CAGSGSSSYNEQFF; cdr3_nt: TGTGCCGGGAGTGGGAGCTCCTCCTACAATGAGCAGTTCTTC
clone_size: NA; d_call: TRBD2; v_call: TRBV11-2; j_call: TRBJ2-7; cdr3_aa: CASSSAGLAGGRLEQYF; cdr3_nt: TGTGCCAGCAGCTCCGCTGGACTAGCGGGGGGCCGGCTCGAGCAGTACTTC
clone_size: few; d_call: TRBD2; v_call: TRBV10-3; j_call: TRBJ2-7; cdr3_aa: CAISDAGVSYEQYF; cdr3_nt: TGTGCCATCAGTGATGCGGGGGTATCCTACGAGCAGTACTTC
clone_size: NA; d_call: NA; v_call: TRBV13; j_call: TRBJ1-2; cdr3_aa: CASSLRGEGDYGYTF; cdr3_nt: TGTGCCAGCAGCTTAAGGGGTGAAGGGGACTATGGCTACACCTTC
clone_size: NA; d_call: NA; v_call: TRBV9; j_call: TRBJ1-3; cdr3_aa: CASSVGLLGNTIYF; cdr3_nt: TGTGCCAGCAGCGTAGGACTTCTGGGAAACACCATATATTTT
clone_size: once; d_call: NA; v_call: TRBV28; j_call: TRBJ1-4; cdr3_aa: CASRGRRGANEKLFF; cdr3_nt: TGTGCCAGCCGGGGGAGGAGGGGCGCTAATGAAAAACTGTTTTTT
clone_size: NA; d_call: NA; v_call: TRBV7-2; j_call: TRBJ1-1; cdr3_aa: CASSSRWNTEAFF; cdr3_nt: TGTGCCAGCAGCTCCAGGTGGAACACTGAAGCTTTCTTT
clone_size: NA; d_call: NA; v_call: TRBV27; j_call: TRBJ2-7; cdr3_aa: CASSPPGTGDYEQYF; cdr3_nt: TGTGCCAGCAGTCCCCCGGGAACGGGGGATTACGAGCAGTACTTC
clone_size: NA; d_call: NA; v_call: TRBV4-1; j_call: TRBJ2-7; cdr3_aa: CASSQDSPRSYEQYF; cdr3_nt: TGCGCCAGCAGCCAAGATTCTCCCCGCTCCTACGAGCAGTACTTC
clone_size: few; d_call: TRBD1; v_call: TRBV4-1; j_call: TRBJ2-7; cdr3_aa: CASSQIWGTGAKEQYF; cdr3_nt: TGCGCCAGCAGCCAAATTTGGGGGACAGGGGCGAAAGAGCAGTACTTC
clone_size: NA; d_call: NA; v_call: TRBV7-2; j_call: TRBJ1-1; cdr3_aa: CASSLVQSNTEAFF; cdr3_nt: TGTGCCAGCAGCTTAGTCCAGTCGAACACTGAAGCTTTCTTT